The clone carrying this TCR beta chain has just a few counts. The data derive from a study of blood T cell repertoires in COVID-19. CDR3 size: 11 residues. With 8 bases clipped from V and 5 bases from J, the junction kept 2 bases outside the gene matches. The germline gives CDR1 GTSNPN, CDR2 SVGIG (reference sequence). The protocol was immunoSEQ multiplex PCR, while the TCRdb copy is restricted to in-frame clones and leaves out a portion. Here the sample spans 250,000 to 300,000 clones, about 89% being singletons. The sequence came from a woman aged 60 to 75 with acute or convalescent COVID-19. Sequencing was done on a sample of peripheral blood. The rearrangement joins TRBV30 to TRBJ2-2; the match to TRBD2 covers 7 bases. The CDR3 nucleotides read TGTGCCATGGGGGGGACCGGGGAGCTGTTTTTT. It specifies CAMGGTGELFF.